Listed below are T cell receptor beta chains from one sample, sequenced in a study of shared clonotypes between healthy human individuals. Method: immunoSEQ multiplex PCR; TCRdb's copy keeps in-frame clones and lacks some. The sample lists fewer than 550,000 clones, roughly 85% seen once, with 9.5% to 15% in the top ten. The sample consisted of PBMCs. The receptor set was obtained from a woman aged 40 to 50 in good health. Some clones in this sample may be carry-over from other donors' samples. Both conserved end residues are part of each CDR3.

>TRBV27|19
CASSSAGTGTWLMTYEQYF
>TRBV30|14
CAWTGGATNEKLFF
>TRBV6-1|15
CASSTREGTKNIQYF
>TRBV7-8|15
CASSPTLDYEETQYF
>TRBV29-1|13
CSATGTGPSGQYF
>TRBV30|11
CAYSTAGGYTF
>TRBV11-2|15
CASSPRSGSGNEQFF
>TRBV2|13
CASSADMGDTQYF
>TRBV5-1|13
CASSLEVSNEQFF
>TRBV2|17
CASSRDRGPATNEKLFF
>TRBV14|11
CASSPQETQYF
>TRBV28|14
CASSPQPSYNEQFF
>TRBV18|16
CASSPLNPAPKQPQHF
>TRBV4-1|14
CASSPAGTNYGYTF
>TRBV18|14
CASSPPPDYNEQFF
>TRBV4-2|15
CASSQGLSPRETQYF
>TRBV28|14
CASSSREVNTEAFF
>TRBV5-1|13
CASSLAQSGEQFF
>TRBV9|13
CASSVEKHSPLHF
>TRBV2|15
CASRATSGTYNEQFF
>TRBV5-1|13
CASRQDSGNTIYF
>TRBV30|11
CAWGGAYEQYF
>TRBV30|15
CAWSVGDSGANVLTF
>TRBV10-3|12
CAISLGNYEQYF
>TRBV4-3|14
CASSQGWGEYEQYF
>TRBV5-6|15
CASSLVGAWEETQYF
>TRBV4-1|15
CASSQLPTLSYEQYF
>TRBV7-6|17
CASSQGTSAAFYNEQFF
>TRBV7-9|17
CASSFPTGIGPGYGYTF
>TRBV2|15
CASSEGIPNTGELFF
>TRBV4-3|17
CASSQGIAGGGYNEQFF
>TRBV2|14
CASRRTGFGDTQYF
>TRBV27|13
CASSRKTGDEQFF
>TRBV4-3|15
CASSRNHQGRETQYF
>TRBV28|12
CASSLPGREQFF
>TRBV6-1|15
CASSYQGGTNQPQHF
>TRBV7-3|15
CASSHPGANTGELFF
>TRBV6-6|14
CASSFLDGTYEQYF
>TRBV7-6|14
CASSLERQAEKLFF
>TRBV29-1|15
CSVEFGGRDPDTQYF
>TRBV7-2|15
CASSLMTGGGTEAFF
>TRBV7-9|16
CASSEELAGGTDTQYF
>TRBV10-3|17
CAISESRAPFSNQPQHF
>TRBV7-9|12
CASSFTGDEQFF
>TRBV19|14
CASSASDRAGEQYF
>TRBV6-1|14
CASSEFLGSYEQYF
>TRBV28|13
CATYTRQVVRQYF
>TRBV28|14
CATGGQLYQETQYF